The 18 T cell receptor beta chains presented below share a single source sample, sequenced in a study of shared clonotypes between healthy human individuals (dated by TCRdb to about 2020). The library was prepared using the immunoSEQ multiplex PCR assay. As stored in TCRdb, this immuneACCESS dataset retains in-frame rearrangements with V and J assigned. A fraction of the clones does not appear; measured against another copy, unresolved V genes explain less than half of the discrepancy, and the remainder lacks a known reason. The sample table lists about 2.4 million clones, approximately 93% of them with a count of one. The ten largest clones add up to around 0.4% of the sample. The source material was naive CD4+ T cells from PBMCs. In the paper's terms, the cell subset or site label means: CD45RA+ positively selected. Receptors were obtained from a young man in good health. Some clones in this sample may be carry-over from other donors' samples.

A remark on this clone: Other DNA sequences from this sample encode an identical CDR3 as well. The chain has TRBV6-5 and TRBJ2-7, with a possible D match to TRBD1 (6 bases). Trimming removed 0 bases at V and 2 bases at J, with 8 bases between. This CDR3 region has 14 residues. Germline V lookup: CDR1 MNHEY, CDR2 SVGAGI. The CDR3 sequence is CASSYSAGAYEQYF. In DNA form, the CDR3 reads TGTGCCAGCAGTTACTCCGCAGGGGCCTACGAGCAGTACTTC.

The chain recombines TRBV7-2 with TRBJ1-6, with 8 bases fitting TRBD1. CDR3 size: 16 residues. Looked up from germline, CDR1 is SGHTA and CDR2 is FQGNSA. J gave up 8 bases and V 5 bases, and 11 bases lay outside the gene matches. CDR3: CASSPAQGASYSPLHF. DNA of the CDR3: TGTGCCAGCAGCCCAGCGCAGGGGGCGTCTTATTCACCCCTCCACTTT.

About this clone itself: The sample carries other DNA sequences with the same CDR3. The V and J genes are TRBV11-2 and TRBJ2-3; weak D call: TRBD1 (5 bases). Germline CDR1 is SGHAT and CDR2 is FQNNGV. V lost 3 bases and J lost 5, with 12 bases in between. The CDR3 spans 14 residues. As DNA, the CDR3 is TGTGCCAGCAGCTTGGGGCCAAATCGAGATACGCAGTATTTT. Translated, it gives CASSLGPNRDTQYF.

The V call is TRBV29-1, the J call TRBJ2-7; 7 bases line up with TRBD2. Germline V gene sequence: CDR1 SQVTM, CDR2 ANQGSEA. Trimming cost V 6 bases and J 5 bases; bases outside gene matches: 10. The length of the CDR3 is 13 residues. This CDR3 reads CSVRKRDIHEQYF. The CDR3 DNA is TGCAGCGTGCGAAAGCGGGATATCCACGAGCAGTACTTC.

The chain combines TRBV28 with TRBJ2-5, with TRBD2 identical over 9 bases. V was clipped by 2 bases and J by 4 bases; unmatched bases: 5. From germline, CDR1 is MDHEN and CDR2 SYDVKM. The CDR3 runs to 15 residues. The CDR3 here is CASSLTAGGLETQYF. In DNA form, the CDR3 reads TGTGCCAGCAGTTTAACAGCGGGAGGTTTAGAGACCCAGTACTTC.

Details on this clone: The same CDR3 is also encoded by other DNA sequences in this sample. The rearrangement uses TRBV11-2 and TRBJ2-7; TRBD1 agrees at 7 bases. V trimming: 3 bases; J trimming: 0 bases; junction bases outside the gene matches: 2. CDR3 size: 14 residues. The germline V gene has CDR1 SGHAT and CDR2 FQNNGV. The CDR3, as DNA: TGTGCCAGCAGCTTGAGGGACAGCTCCTACGAGCAGTACTTC. Its translation is CASSLRDSSYEQYF.

The J gene is TRBJ2-5, the V gene TRBV28; 9 bases line up with TRBD1. This CDR3 has 15 residues. CDR1 and CDR2 (germline): MDHEN, SYDVKM. With 6 bases clipped from V and 4 bases from J, the junction kept 9 bases outside the gene matches. The CDR3 bases are TGTGCCAGCAGCCAGCTCGACAGGGGGAGAGAGACCCAGTACTTC. This translates into CASSQLDRGRETQYF.

The rearrangement uses TRBV2 and TRBJ2-6; no firm D call. Per the germline V gene, CDR1 is SNHLY and CDR2 is FYNNEI. Deletions cut 4 bases from V and 4 bases from J, with 11 bases between. The CDR3 loop spans 15 amino acids. The CDR3 protein is CASSASGTGANVLTF. For the CDR3, the DNA is TGTGCCAGCAGTGCCTCAGGTACCGGGGCCAACGTCCTGACTTTC.

This clone was observed once. One base away lies a much larger clone, so this may be a sequencing read error. The same CDR3 arises from other DNA sequences in this sample as well. J is TRBJ2-5 and V is TRBV5-1; the D gene is possibly TRBD1 (5 bases). V lost 0 bases and J 3 bases, leaving 6 bases between the germline ends. Germline V gives CDR1 SGHRS, CDR2 YFSETQ. The CDR3 is 13 amino acids. For the CDR3, the DNA is TGCGCCAGCAGCTTGGGACAGAAAGAGACCCAGTACTTC. Amino acids: CASSLGQKETQYF. Full variable domain (rest looked up from reference TRBV5-1 and TRBJ2-5): KAGVTQTPRYLIKTRGQQVTLSCSPISGHRSVSWYQQTPGQGLQFLFEYFSETQRNKGNFPGRFSGRQFSNSRSEMNVSTLELGDSALYLCASSLGQKETQYFGPGTRLLVL.

The V gene is TRBV5-4, the J gene TRBJ2-7, with D possibly TRBD2 on 6 matching bases. With 3 bases removed from V and 4 bases from J, the gap between germline ends came to 11 bases. CDR3 length equals 13 residues. From germline, CDR1 is SGHNT and CDR2 YYREEE (reference sequence). This chain's CDR3 is CASSSGGVYEQYF. The CDR3 DNA sequence: TGTGCCAGCAGCTCCGGGGGTGTTTACGAGCAGTACTTC.

DNA for the CDR3: TGTGCCAGCAGCCAGACGGTCGGCACTGAAGCTTTCTTT. Translated, it gives CASSQTVGTEAFF. This chain joins TRBV6-6 and TRBJ1-1, with D hard to call. V was clipped by 6 bases and J by 4 bases, with 12 bases between them. This CDR3 spans 13 amino acids. Germline V CDR1 and CDR2: MNHNY, SVGAGI (reference sequence).

This chain uses TRBV6-1 with TRBJ1-4; TRBD1 is a possible D gene (5 bases). This CDR3 contains 15 residues. V was clipped by 3 bases and J by 8 bases, with 16 bases between them. CDR1 is MNHNS and CDR2 is SASEGT in the germline V gene. The CDR3 loop is CASSETPVGDEKLFF. The CDR3 region has the DNA TGTGCCAGCAGTGAGACACCTGTGGGGGACGAAAAACTGTTTTTT.

The CDR3 here is CASSPRTGRDQPQHF. The CDR3 region has the DNA TGTGCCAGCAGCCCTCGGACAGGGCGGGATCAGCCCCAGCATTTT. The J gene is TRBJ1-5, the V gene TRBV7-2; 8 nucleotides agree with TRBD1. Germline lookup yields CDR1 SGHTA and CDR2 FQGNSA. The V and J ends lost 5 bases and 5 bases, in that order; junction bases with no gene match: 8. The CDR3 runs 15 residues.

This sequence joins TRBV28 and TRBJ1-1; D perhaps matches TRBD1 (6 bases). Trimming took off 5 bases at V and 1 base at J, with 17 bases between the two ends. The V gene's germline CDR1 is MDHEN and CDR2 SYDVKM. CDR3 size: 16 residues. The CDR3 bases are TGTGCCAGCAGTAAAACGTCCGGGACAAAGAACACTGAAGCTTTCTTT. Translated, it gives CASSKTSGTKNTEAFF. The full variable domain, rest sourced from reference TRBV28 and TRBJ1-1, is DVKVTQSSRYLVKRTGEKVFLECVQDMDHENMFWYRQDPGLGLRLIYFSYDVKMKEKGDIPEGYSVSREKKERFSLILESASTNQTSMYLCASSKTSGTKNTEAFFGQGTRLTVV.

The rearrangement uses TRBV19 and TRBJ2-3; D uncertain. The CDR3 loop spans 13 amino acids. Per germline, CDR1 LNHDA and CDR2 SQIVND (reference sequence). V was pared by 5 bases and J by 8 bases, with 14 bases between. The CDR3 nucleotides are TGTGCCAGTAGTGCCCTGGAAGTCTCTACGCAGTATTTT. Translating gives CASSALEVSTQYF.

This chain links TRBV30 with TRBJ2-7; 11 bases are a match to TRBD2. V was clipped by 0 bases and J by 5 bases; unmatched bases: 6. Germline CDR1 and CDR2: GTSNPN and SVGIG (reference sequence). The CDR3 contains 15 residues. CDR3 sequence (DNA): TGTGCCTGGAGTGTAGGGCTAGCGGGAGGACACGAGCAGTACTTC. Translation gives CAWSVGLAGGHEQYF.

The genes are TRBV5-1 and TRBJ2-2, with a weak D call TRBD1 (5 bases). V was clipped by 0 bases and J by 5 bases, with 11 bases between them. Looked up from germline, CDR1 is SGHRS and CDR2 is YFSETQ. This CDR3 spans 15 amino acids. CDR3 loop: CASSLESRVTGELFF. The CDR3 nucleotides are TGCGCCAGCAGCTTGGAGAGCAGGGTAACCGGGGAGCTGTTTTTT.

This clone came up once. This chain joins TRBV11-2 and TRBJ1-1, with a tentative D call TRBD1 (6 bases). V was trimmed by 1 base and J by 3 bases, leaving 12 bases between them. This CDR3 contains 15 residues. Germline V gene data show CDR1 as SGHAT and CDR2 as FQNNGV. CDR3 residues: CASSLGSGAYTEAFF. In DNA form, the CDR3 reads TGTGCCAGCAGCTTAGGTTCGGGGGCATACACTGAAGCTTTCTTT.